These T cell receptor beta chains were read from a single sample in a study of T cell responses to AZD1222 COVID-19 vaccine. Produced via immunoSEQ multiplex PCR; TCRdb's table is partial and in-frame only. The repertoire holds 70,000 to 95,000 clones, about 91% seen once, with 28% in the top ten. The material sequenced was peripheral blood, taken 28 days after the second AZD1222 dose. Receptor source: an adult who received the AZD1222 COVID-19 vaccine. The CDR3 runs from the conserved cysteine through the conserved F or W. D genes are given only for firm matches. The size field is filled for only some rows; it gives once, few, many or a size class.

j_gene | abundance | v_gene | d_gene | len | CDR3aa | CDR3nt
TRBJ2-1 | once | TRBV14 | TRBD2 | 16 | CASSQDLIAGYNEQFF | TGTGCCAGCAGCCAAGATCTGATAGCGGGGTACAATGAGCAGTTCTTC
TRBJ2-7 | - | TRBV5-4 | TRBD1 | 15 | CASSLVGTGPNEQYF | TGTGCCAGCAGCTTGGTGGGGACAGGGCCCAACGAGCAGTACTTC
TRBJ2-7 | - | TRBV11-3 | - | 14 | CASSLMRGSYEQYF | TGTGCCAGCAGCTTAATGAGGGGCTCCTACGAGCAGTACTTC
TRBJ1-2 | - | TRBV28 | TRBD1 | 15 | CASSSTGTGNQGYTF | TGTGCCAGCAGTTCCACCGGGACAGGAAATCAAGGCTACACCTTC
TRBJ2-7 | - | TRBV5-1 | TRBD1 | 15 | CASARGGTGNYEQYF | TGCGCCAGCGCCCGAGGGGGGACAGGGAATTACGAGCAGTACTTC
TRBJ2-7 | - | TRBV5-1 | TRBD2 | 15 | CASSLGAGGPNEQYF | TGCGCCAGCAGCTTAGGAGCGGGAGGGCCCAACGAGCAGTACTTC
TRBJ2-3 | - | TRBV5-1 | - | 16 | CASTVSGGGSTDTQYF | TGCGCCAGCACCGTTAGCGGAGGCGGGAGCACAGATACGCAGTATTTT
TRBJ2-7 | - | TRBV2 | - | 13 | CASSGAGGREQYF | TGTGCCAGCAGTGGGGCAGGGGGGCGCGAGCAGTACTTC
TRBJ2-7 | - | TRBV4-1 | - | 16 | CASSQVNMGIRDEQYF | TGCGCCAGCAGCCAAGTTAATATGGGAATCAGAGACGAGCAGTACTTC
TRBJ2-5 | - | TRBV10-1 | TRBD1 | 16 | CASSPGGQGFGETQYF | TGCGCCAGCAGCCCCGGGGGACAGGGCTTCGGGGAGACCCAGTACTTC
TRBJ2-3 | - | TRBV27 | TRBD1 | 21 | CASSQSSRGRLTITSTDTQYF | TGTGCCAGCAGCCAGTCTTCCAGGGGGCGACTCACTATAACTAGCACAGATACGCAGTATTTT
TRBJ1-2 | once | TRBV25-1 | - | 12 | CASSTGTFGYTF | TGTGCCAGTTCGACCGGGACCTTTGGCTACACCTTC
TRBJ2-5 | - | TRBV7-3 | - | 14 | CASSSASDSETQYF | TGTGCCAGCAGCTCCGCTAGCGATTCGGAGACCCAGTACTTC
TRBJ2-2 | - | TRBV28 | TRBD2 | 17 | CAIGAGGAPTYAGELFF | TGTGCCATCGGAGCGGGAGGCGCGCCCACTTATGCGGGGGAGCTGTTTTTT
TRBJ2-1 | - | TRBV19 | - | 12 | CASSIEGADQFF | TGTGCCAGTAGTATAGAGGGGGCAGATCAGTTCTTC
TRBJ1-1 | - | TRBV4-1 | - | 13 | CASSQVQETEAFF | TGCGCCAGCAGCCAAGTTCAGGAAACTGAAGCTTTCTTT
TRBJ2-7 | - | TRBV9 | - | 15 | CASSVGPGGSYEQYF | TGTGCCAGCAGCGTAGGTCCTGGAGGATCCTACGAGCAGTACTTC
TRBJ1-6 | - | TRBV7-9 | - | 12 | CASSQTNSPLHF | TGTGCCAGCAGCCAAACTAATTCACCCCTCCACTTT
TRBJ1-5 | - | TRBV28 | - | 15 | CASSSQAFGNQPQHF | TGTGCCAGCAGTTCTCAGGCATTCGGCAATCAGCCCCAGCATTTT
TRBJ1-1 | - | TRBV5-5 | TRBD1 | 13 | CASSFTGATEAFF | TGTGCCAGCAGCTTTACAGGGGCCACTGAAGCTTTCTTT
TRBJ2-3 | - | TRBV5-1 | TRBD1 | 17 | CASSLAPLDRETDTQYF | TGCGCCAGCAGCTTGGCCCCCCTTGACAGGGAGACAGATACGCAGTATTTT
TRBJ2-1 | - | TRBV28 | - | 15 | CASITSGGGRNEQFF | TGTGCCAGCATTACCTCTGGTGGGGGCCGGAATGAGCAGTTCTTC
TRBJ1-2 | - | TRBV14 | - | 12 | CASSPTRVGYTF | TGTGCCAGCAGCCCGACGCGGGTGGGCTACACCTTC
TRBJ2-1 | - | TRBV9 | - | 13 | CASSVGAGNEQFF | TGTGCCAGCAGCGTAGGCGCTGGCAATGAGCAGTTCTTC
TRBJ2-1 | - | TRBV3-1/TRBV3-2 | TRBD1 | 16 | CASSRRTGRTSNEQFF | TGTGCCAGCAGCCGCCGGACAGGGAGGACCAGCAATGAGCAGTTCTTC
TRBJ2-2 | - | TRBV10-3 | TRBD1 | 16 | CAISFAGGGNTGELFF | TGTGCCATCAGTTTCGCAGGGGGCGGTAACACCGGGGAGCTGTTTTTT
TRBJ2-3 | - | TRBV7-2 | - | 14 | CASSEYNRADTQYF | TGTGCCAGCAGCGAGTACAACAGGGCAGATACGCAGTATTTT
TRBJ2-1 | - | TRBV9 | - | 16 | CASSASAESSYNEQFF | TGTGCCAGCAGCGCCTCAGCGGAAAGCTCCTACAATGAGCAGTTCTTC
TRBJ2-2 | once | TRBV3-1/TRBV3-2 | TRBD1 | 15 | CASSRGTGDIGELFF | TGTGCCAGCAGCCGCGGGACAGGGGATATCGGGGAGCTGTTTTTT
TRBJ2-1 | - | TRBV3-1/TRBV3-2 | TRBD2 | 17 | CASSQKFLAGGRNEQFF | TGTGCCAGCAGCCAAAAATTCCTAGCGGGAGGAAGGAATGAGCAGTTCTTC
TRBJ1-1 | - | TRBV6-5 | TRBD1 | 13 | CASTWDRDTEAFF | TGTGCCAGCACTTGGGACAGGGACACTGAAGCTTTCTTT
TRBJ2-2 | - | TRBV7-9 | - | 14 | CASSLDDGGGELFF | TGTGCCAGCAGCTTAGACGATGGGGGAGGGGAGCTGTTTTTT